A selection of T cell receptor beta chains follows, all from one sample in a study of human T cells and chemical hapten exposure. TCRdb re-called the RACE reads with MiXCR, one entry per CDR3 protein. The table records tens of thousands of distinct CDR3 sequences, 9.3% of them present only once. The sample in question was whole blood, obtained in connection with sensitization to the hapten diphenylcyclopropenone (DPC). The receptors shown here come from a woman aged 40 to 50 with alopecia areata. Some clones in this sample may be carry-over from other donors' samples. Each CDR3 is given with its conserved first and last residue. Each record gives: clone size, J gene, D gene, V gene, CDR3 DNA, CDR3 protein. A D gene is named only where the DNA matches it firmly. A clone size is listed for some rows: how often the clone was seen (once, few, many), or a class if it is expanded.

abundance: NA; j_gene: TRBJ2-5; d_gene: NA; v_gene: TRBV20-1; CDR3nt: TGCAGTGCCACGACTAGTCCCATCGAGACCCAGTACTTC; CDR3aa: CSATTSPIETQYF
abundance: many; j_gene: TRBJ1-1; d_gene: NA; v_gene: TRBV29-1; CDR3nt: TGCAGCGTTGATCTAGAAGGATGGGCTTTCTTT; CDR3aa: CSVDLEGWAFF
abundance: NA; j_gene: TRBJ1-5; d_gene: NA; v_gene: TRBV16; CDR3nt: TGTGCCAGCAGCATCGGGCCATACAATCAGCATTTT; CDR3aa: CASSIGPYNQHF
abundance: few; j_gene: TRBJ2-3; d_gene: TRBD2; v_gene: TRBV14; CDR3nt: TGTGCCAGCAGCCAACGGTTTCCGGGACTAGCGGGGGCAGATACGCAGTATTTT; CDR3aa: CASSQRFPGLAGADTQYF
abundance: few; j_gene: TRBJ2-2; d_gene: NA; v_gene: TRBV12-3/TRBV12-4; CDR3nt: TGTGCCAGCACCGCCGGGTGGGGGACCGGGGAGCTGTTTTTT; CDR3aa: CASTAGWGTGELFF
abundance: many; j_gene: TRBJ2-1; d_gene: TRBD2; v_gene: TRBV10-3; CDR3nt: TGTGCCATCAGTATCCGCGGGGGAGGTGAGCAGTTCTTC; CDR3aa: CAISIRGGGEQFF
abundance: few; j_gene: TRBJ1-2; d_gene: TRBD1; v_gene: TRBV28; CDR3nt: TGTGCCAGCAGCCTACTTCAGGGGGTCTATGGCTACACCTTC; CDR3aa: CASSLLQGVYGYTF
abundance: NA; j_gene: TRBJ2-3; d_gene: NA; v_gene: TRBV5-1; CDR3nt: TGCGCCAGCCGAAAACAGGGTAGCACAGATACGCAGTATTTT; CDR3aa: CASRKQGSTDTQYF
abundance: few; j_gene: TRBJ1-2; d_gene: TRBD1; v_gene: TRBV6-2/TRBV6-3; CDR3nt: TGTGCCAGCAGGACCGGGACAGCCTTCACCTTC; CDR3aa: CASRTGTAFTF
abundance: few; j_gene: TRBJ1-1; d_gene: NA; v_gene: TRBV7-6; CDR3nt: TGTGCCAGCAGCTTAGCGAAGGGACCCCGCTCCAAGAACACTGAAGCTTTCTTT; CDR3aa: CASSLAKGPRSKNTEAFF
abundance: NA; j_gene: TRBJ1-3; d_gene: NA; v_gene: TRBV12-3/TRBV12-4; CDR3nt: TGTGCCAGCAGTTTTTTCGCAAGGGTCTCTGGAAACACCATATATTTT; CDR3aa: CASSFFARVSGNTIYF
abundance: NA; j_gene: TRBJ1-1; d_gene: TRBD1; v_gene: TRBV20-1; CDR3nt: TGCAGTGTAAGACAGGGGAACACTGAAGCTTTCTTT; CDR3aa: CSVRQGNTEAFF
abundance: many; j_gene: TRBJ2-7; d_gene: TRBD1; v_gene: TRBV10-3; CDR3nt: TGTGCCATCAGTGAGTCGGGGGGGACAGGGACCTACGAGCAGTACTTC; CDR3aa: CAISESGGTGTYEQYF
abundance: many; j_gene: TRBJ2-3; d_gene: NA; v_gene: TRBV12-3/TRBV12-4; CDR3nt: TGTGCCAGCAGTTTTGGGGACCGACCCACAGATACGCAGTATTTT; CDR3aa: CASSFGDRPTDTQYF
abundance: NA; j_gene: TRBJ1-5; d_gene: NA; v_gene: TRBV28; CDR3nt: TGTGCCAGCAGTTCCCTCTCGGAGATCAATCAGCCCCAGCATTTT; CDR3aa: CASSSLSEINQPQHF
abundance: many; j_gene: TRBJ2-5; d_gene: NA; v_gene: TRBV20-1; CDR3nt: TGCAGTGCCGCACACCTCGGGGGAAGCGGAGAGACCCAGTACTTC; CDR3aa: CSAAHLGGSGETQYF
abundance: many; j_gene: TRBJ2-7; d_gene: TRBD1; v_gene: TRBV18; CDR3nt: TGTGCCAGCTCACGGGACAGGGAGTCCGAGCAGTACTTC; CDR3aa: CASSRDRESEQYF
abundance: NA; j_gene: TRBJ1-1; d_gene: NA; v_gene: TRBV7-2; CDR3nt: TGTGCCAGCAGCTTAGGGTCTGGGGGGAGCACTGAAGCTTTCTTT; CDR3aa: CASSLGSGGSTEAFF
abundance: few; j_gene: TRBJ2-3; d_gene: NA; v_gene: TRBV7-9; CDR3nt: TGTGCCAGCAGCCAATCCGGTCCCCAGTATTTT; CDR3aa: CASSQSGPQYF
abundance: NA; j_gene: TRBJ1-2; d_gene: TRBD1; v_gene: TRBV10-2; CDR3nt: TGCGCCAGCAGTGGAAGGGGGCCTGGCTACACCTTC; CDR3aa: CASSGRGPGYTF
abundance: NA; j_gene: TRBJ2-7; d_gene: TRBD2; v_gene: TRBV5-6; CDR3nt: TGTGCCAGCAGCCGGGAGGGAGGGGCGTACGAGCAGTACTTC; CDR3aa: CASSREGGAYEQYF
abundance: many; j_gene: TRBJ2-2; d_gene: NA; v_gene: TRBV6-6; CDR3nt: TGTGCCAGCCTACCTACAGGGATGAACACCGGGGAGCTGTTTTTT; CDR3aa: CASLPTGMNTGELFF
abundance: many; j_gene: TRBJ2-3; d_gene: TRBD2; v_gene: TRBV7-2; CDR3nt: TGTGCCAGCAGCTTAATAGGGACTAACACAGATACGCAGTATTTT; CDR3aa: CASSLIGTNTDTQYF
abundance: many; j_gene: TRBJ1-2; d_gene: NA; v_gene: TRBV20-1; CDR3nt: TGCAGTGCTAGAGATTTGGGGCAGGGTGACTATGGCTACACCTTC; CDR3aa: CSARDLGQGDYGYTF
abundance: NA; j_gene: TRBJ2-3; d_gene: TRBD2; v_gene: TRBV28; CDR3nt: TGTACCAGCAGCGGGGGTACGCAGTATTTT; CDR3aa: CTSSGGTQYF
abundance: few; j_gene: TRBJ2-7; d_gene: NA; v_gene: TRBV28; CDR3nt: TGTGCCAGCAGTTTAAGGGCATCACCGAGGGTCGAGCAGTACTTC; CDR3aa: CASSLRASPRVEQYF
abundance: many; j_gene: TRBJ1-6; d_gene: NA; v_gene: TRBV6-2/TRBV6-3; CDR3nt: TGTGCCAGCAGTTCGCCGCCTTCTCCTCCCGACTTT; CDR3aa: CASSSPPSPPDF
abundance: NA; j_gene: TRBJ2-3; d_gene: NA; v_gene: TRBV7-6; CDR3nt: TGTGCCAGCAGCTTAGCGGCCACAGGTGCCAGCACAGATACGCAGTATTTT; CDR3aa: CASSLAATGASTDTQYF
abundance: few; j_gene: TRBJ1-2; d_gene: NA; v_gene: TRBV28; CDR3nt: TGTGCCAGCAGGGGTTTTAACTATGGCTACACCTTC; CDR3aa: CASRGFNYGYTF
abundance: many; j_gene: TRBJ2-3; d_gene: TRBD2; v_gene: TRBV6-4; CDR3nt: TGTGCCAGCAGCGCGGGGGGCCATAGCACAGATACGCAGTATTTT; CDR3aa: CASSAGGHSTDTQYF
abundance: many; j_gene: TRBJ1-2; d_gene: NA; v_gene: TRBV5-1; CDR3nt: TGCGCCAGCAGCTTGCCAGACGCAAGCCTCTATGGCTACACCTTC; CDR3aa: CASSLPDASLYGYTF
abundance: few; j_gene: TRBJ2-2; d_gene: NA; v_gene: TRBV5-1; CDR3nt: TGCGCCAGCAGGGGGACGCACAACACCGGGGAGCTGTTTTTT; CDR3aa: CASRGTHNTGELFF
abundance: few; j_gene: TRBJ2-2; d_gene: TRBD2; v_gene: TRBV14; CDR3nt: TGTGCCAGCAGCCCAAAGCGGGGGCCCGGGGAGCTGTTTTTT; CDR3aa: CASSPKRGPGELFF
abundance: many; j_gene: TRBJ2-7; d_gene: NA; v_gene: TRBV12-3/TRBV12-4; CDR3nt: TGTGCCAGCAGTTTAGGAGTGCAGAGCTCCTACGAGCAGTACTTC; CDR3aa: CASSLGVQSSYEQYF
abundance: NA; j_gene: TRBJ1-2; d_gene: TRBD1; v_gene: TRBV24-1; CDR3nt: TGTGCCACCAGTGACCGTGCGGCAGGGGGCTATGGCTACACCTTC; CDR3aa: CATSDRAAGGYGYTF
abundance: NA; j_gene: TRBJ2-3; d_gene: TRBD1; v_gene: TRBV11-2; CDR3nt: TGTGCCAGCAGCTTACCGGGACAGGGTTCTGGCACGCAGTATTTT; CDR3aa: CASSLPGQGSGTQYF
abundance: many; j_gene: TRBJ2-3; d_gene: TRBD1; v_gene: TRBV5-1; CDR3nt: TGCGCCAGCAGCTTGGCTTACGGACAGGCAGATACGCAGTATTTT; CDR3aa: CASSLAYGQADTQYF
abundance: NA; j_gene: TRBJ1-5; d_gene: TRBD1; v_gene: TRBV6-6; CDR3nt: TGTGCCAGCAGCCGTCCCGGGACAGGGAGCAATCAGCCCCAGCATTTT; CDR3aa: CASSRPGTGSNQPQHF